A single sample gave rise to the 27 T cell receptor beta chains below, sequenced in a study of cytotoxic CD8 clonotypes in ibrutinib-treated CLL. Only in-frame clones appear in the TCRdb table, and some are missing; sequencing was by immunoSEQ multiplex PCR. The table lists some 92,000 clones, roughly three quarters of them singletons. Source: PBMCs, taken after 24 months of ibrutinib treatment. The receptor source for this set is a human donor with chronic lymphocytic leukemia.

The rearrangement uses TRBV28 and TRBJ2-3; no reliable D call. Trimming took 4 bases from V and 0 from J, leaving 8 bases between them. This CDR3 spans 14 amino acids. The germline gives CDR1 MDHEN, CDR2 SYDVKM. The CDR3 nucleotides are TGTGCCAGCAGTTACCGATCTAGCACAGATACGCAGTATTTT. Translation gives CASSYRSSTDTQYF.

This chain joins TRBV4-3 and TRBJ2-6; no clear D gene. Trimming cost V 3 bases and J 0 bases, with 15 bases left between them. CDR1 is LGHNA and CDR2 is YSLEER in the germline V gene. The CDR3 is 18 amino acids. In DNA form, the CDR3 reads TGCGCCAGCAGCCAGGAATATAGCCCGAGCTCTGGGGCCAACGTCCTGACTTTC. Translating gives CASSQEYSPSSGANVLTF.

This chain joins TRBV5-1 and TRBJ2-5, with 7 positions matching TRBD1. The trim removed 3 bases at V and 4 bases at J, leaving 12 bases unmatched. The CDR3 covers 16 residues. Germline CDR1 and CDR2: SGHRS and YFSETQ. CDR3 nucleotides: TGCGCCAGCAGCTCGTGGGACAGTCCCATCGGAGAGACCCAGTACTTC. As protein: CASSSWDSPIGETQYF.

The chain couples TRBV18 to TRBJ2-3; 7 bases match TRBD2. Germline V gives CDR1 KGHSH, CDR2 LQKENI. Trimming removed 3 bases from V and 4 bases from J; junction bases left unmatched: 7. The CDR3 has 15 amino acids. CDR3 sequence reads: CASSPGGVSADTQYF. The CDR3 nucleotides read TGTGCCAGCTCACCGGGGGGGGTATCGGCAGATACGCAGTATTTT.

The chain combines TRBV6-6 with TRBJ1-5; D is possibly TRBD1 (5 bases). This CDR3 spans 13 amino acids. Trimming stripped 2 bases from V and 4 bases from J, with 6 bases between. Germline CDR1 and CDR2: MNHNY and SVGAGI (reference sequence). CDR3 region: CASSYEGNQPQHF. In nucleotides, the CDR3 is TGTGCCAGCAGTTACGAGGGGAATCAGCCCCAGCATTTT.

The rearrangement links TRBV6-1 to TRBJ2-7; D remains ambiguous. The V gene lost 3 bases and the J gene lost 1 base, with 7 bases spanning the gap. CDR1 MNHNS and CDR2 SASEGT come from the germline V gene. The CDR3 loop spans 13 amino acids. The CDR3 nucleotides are TGTGCCAGCAGTGATAAGGGTTCCTACGAGCAGTACTTC. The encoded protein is CASSDKGSYEQYF.

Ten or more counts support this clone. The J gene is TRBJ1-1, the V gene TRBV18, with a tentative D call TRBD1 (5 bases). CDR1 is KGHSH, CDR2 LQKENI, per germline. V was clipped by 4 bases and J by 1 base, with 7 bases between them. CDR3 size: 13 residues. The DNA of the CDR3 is TGTGCCAGCTCACAAGGACAGAACACTGAAGCTTTCTTT. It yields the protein CASSQGQNTEAFF.

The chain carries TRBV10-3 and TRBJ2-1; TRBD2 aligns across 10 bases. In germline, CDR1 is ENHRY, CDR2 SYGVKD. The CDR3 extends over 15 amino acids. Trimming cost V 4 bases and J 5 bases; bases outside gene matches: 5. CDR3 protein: CAISVGLADNNEQFF. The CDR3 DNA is TGTGCCATCAGTGTCGGACTAGCGGACAACAATGAGCAGTTCTTC.

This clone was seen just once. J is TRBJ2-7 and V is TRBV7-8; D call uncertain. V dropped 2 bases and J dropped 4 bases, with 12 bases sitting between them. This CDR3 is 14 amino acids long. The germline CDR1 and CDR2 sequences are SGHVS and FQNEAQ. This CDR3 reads CASSLLAEPYEQYF. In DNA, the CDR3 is TGTGCCAGCAGCTTATTGGCGGAGCCTTACGAGCAGTACTTC.

The CDR3 DNA reads TGCGCCAGCAACGATGGGACAGGGGGCACTACTGAAGCTTTCTTT. This translates into CASNDGTGGTTEAFF. The chain has TRBV10-2 and TRBJ1-1; 12 bases map to TRBD1. The CDR3 sequence is 15 residues long. Trimming took 7 bases from V and 5 from J; bases not matched to a gene: 8. The germline V gene has CDR1 WSHSY and CDR2 SAAADI.

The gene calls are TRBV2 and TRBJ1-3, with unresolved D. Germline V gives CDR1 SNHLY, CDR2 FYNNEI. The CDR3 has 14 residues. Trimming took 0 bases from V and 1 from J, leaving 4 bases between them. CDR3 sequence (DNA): TGTGCCAGCAGTGAAGCGTTTTCTGGAAACACCATATATTTT. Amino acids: CASSEAFSGNTIYF.

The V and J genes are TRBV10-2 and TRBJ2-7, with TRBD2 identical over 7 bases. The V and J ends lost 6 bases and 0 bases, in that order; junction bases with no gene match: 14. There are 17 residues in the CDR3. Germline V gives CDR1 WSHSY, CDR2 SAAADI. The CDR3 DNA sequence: TGCGCCAGCAGCCCCCTCCGACAAGGGACTACCTCCTACGAGCAGTACTTC. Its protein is CASSPLRQGTTSYEQYF.

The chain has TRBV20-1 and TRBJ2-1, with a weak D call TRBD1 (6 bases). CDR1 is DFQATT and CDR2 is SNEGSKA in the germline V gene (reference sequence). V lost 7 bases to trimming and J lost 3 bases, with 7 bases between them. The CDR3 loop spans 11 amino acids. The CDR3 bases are TGCAGTGGACAGGACTACAATGAGCAGTTCTTC. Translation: CSGQDYNEQFF.

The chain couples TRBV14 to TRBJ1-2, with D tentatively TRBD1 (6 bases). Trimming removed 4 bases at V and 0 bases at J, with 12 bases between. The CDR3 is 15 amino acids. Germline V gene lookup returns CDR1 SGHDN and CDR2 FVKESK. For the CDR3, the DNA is TGTGCCAGCAGCCCCTGGACAGTTACTAACTATGGCTACACCTTC. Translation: CASSPWTVTNYGYTF. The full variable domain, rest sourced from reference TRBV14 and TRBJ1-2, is EAGVTQFPSHSVIEKGQTVTLRCDPISGHDNLYWYRRVMGKEIKFLLHFVKESKQDESGMPNNRFLAERTGGTYSTLKVQPAELEDSGVYFCASSPWTVTNYGYTFGSGTRLTVV.

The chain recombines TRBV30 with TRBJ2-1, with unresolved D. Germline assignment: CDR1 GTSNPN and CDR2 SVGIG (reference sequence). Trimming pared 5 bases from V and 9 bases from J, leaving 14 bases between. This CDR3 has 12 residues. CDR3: CAWRAPAGEQFF. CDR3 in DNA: TGTGCCTGGCGGGCCCCAGCCGGTGAGCAGTTCTTC.

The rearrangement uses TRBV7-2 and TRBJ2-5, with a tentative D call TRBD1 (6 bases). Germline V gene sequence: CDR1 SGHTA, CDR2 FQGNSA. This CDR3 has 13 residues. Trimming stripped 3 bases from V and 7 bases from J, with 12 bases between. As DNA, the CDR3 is TGTGCCAGCAGCTTCCGGGACACAGGGACCCAGTACTTC. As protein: CASSFRDTGTQYF.

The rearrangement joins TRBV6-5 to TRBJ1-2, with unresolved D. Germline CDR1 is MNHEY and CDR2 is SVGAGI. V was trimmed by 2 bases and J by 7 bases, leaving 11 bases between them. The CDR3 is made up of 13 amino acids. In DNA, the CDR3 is TGTGCCAGCAGTTACCGAGGGATGTCTGGCTACACCTTC. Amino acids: CASSYRGMSGYTF.

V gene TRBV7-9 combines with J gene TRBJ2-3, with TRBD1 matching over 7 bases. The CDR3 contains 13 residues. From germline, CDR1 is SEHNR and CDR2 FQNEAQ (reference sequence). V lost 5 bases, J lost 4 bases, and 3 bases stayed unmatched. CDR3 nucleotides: TGTGCCAGCAGCGTAGGGGGCGCAGATACGCAGTATTTT. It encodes CASSVGGADTQYF.

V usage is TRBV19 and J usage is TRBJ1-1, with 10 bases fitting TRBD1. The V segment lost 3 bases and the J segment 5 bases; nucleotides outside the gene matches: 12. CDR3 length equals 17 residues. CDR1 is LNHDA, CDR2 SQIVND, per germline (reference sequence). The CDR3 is CASSILGQGESGTEAFF. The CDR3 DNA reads TGTGCCAGTAGTATCCTAGGACAGGGGGAGTCGGGGACTGAAGCTTTCTTT.

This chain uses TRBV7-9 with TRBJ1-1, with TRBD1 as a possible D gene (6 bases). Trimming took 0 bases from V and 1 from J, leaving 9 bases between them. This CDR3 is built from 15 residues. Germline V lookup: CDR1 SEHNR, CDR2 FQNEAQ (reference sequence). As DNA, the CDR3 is TGTGCCAGCAGCTTAGCGCGGGGGCGGAACACTGAAGCTTTCTTT. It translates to CASSLARGRNTEAFF.

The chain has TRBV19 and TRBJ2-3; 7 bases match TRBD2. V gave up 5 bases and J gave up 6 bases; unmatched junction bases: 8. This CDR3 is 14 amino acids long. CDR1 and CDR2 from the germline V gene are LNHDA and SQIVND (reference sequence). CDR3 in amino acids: CASSAGGSPDTQYF. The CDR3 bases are TGTGCCAGTAGTGCTGGCGGGAGCCCGGATACGCAGTATTTT. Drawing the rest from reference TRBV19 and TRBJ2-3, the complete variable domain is DGGITQSPKYLFRKEGQNVTLSCEQNLNHDAMYWYRQDPGQGLRLIYYSQIVNDFQKGDIAEGYSVSREKKESFPLTVTSAQKNPTAFYLCASSAGGSPDTQYFGPGTRLTVL.

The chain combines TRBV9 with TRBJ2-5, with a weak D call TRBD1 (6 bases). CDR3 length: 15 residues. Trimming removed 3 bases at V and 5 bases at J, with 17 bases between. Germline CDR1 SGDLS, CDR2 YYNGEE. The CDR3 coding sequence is TGTGCCAGCAGCGCACCCGGGACACCTTCGGAGACCCAGTACTTC. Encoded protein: CASSAPGTPSETQYF. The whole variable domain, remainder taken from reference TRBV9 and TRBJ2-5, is DSGVTQTPKHLITATGQRVTLRCSPRSGDLSVYWYQQSLDQGLQFLIQYYNGEERAKGNILERFSAQQFPDLHSELNLSSLELGDSALYFCASSAPGTPSETQYFGPGTRLLVL.

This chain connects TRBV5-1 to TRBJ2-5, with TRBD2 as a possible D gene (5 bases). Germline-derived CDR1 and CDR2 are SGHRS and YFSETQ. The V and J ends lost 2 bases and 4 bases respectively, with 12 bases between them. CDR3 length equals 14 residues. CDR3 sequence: CASSFEGWGETQYF. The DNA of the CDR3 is TGCGCCAGCAGCTTCGAGGGATGGGGAGAGACCCAGTACTTC. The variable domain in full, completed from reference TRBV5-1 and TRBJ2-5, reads KAGVTQTPRYLIKTRGQQVTLSCSPISGHRSVSWYQQTPGQGLQFLFEYFSETQRNKGNFPGRFSGRQFSNSRSEMNVSTLELGDSALYLCASSFEGWGETQYFGPGTRLLVL.

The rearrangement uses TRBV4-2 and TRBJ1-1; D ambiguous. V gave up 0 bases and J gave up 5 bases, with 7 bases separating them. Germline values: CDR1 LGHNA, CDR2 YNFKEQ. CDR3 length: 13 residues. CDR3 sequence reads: CASSQDGRTEAFF. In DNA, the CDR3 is TGTGCCAGCAGCCAAGATGGAAGGACTGAAGCTTTCTTT.

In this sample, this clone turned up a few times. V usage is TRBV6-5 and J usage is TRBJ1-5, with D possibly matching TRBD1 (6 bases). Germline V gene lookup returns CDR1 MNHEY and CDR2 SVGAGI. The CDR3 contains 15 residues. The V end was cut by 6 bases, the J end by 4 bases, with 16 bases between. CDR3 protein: CASRARTARNQPQHF. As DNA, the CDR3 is TGTGCCAGCAGAGCAAGGACAGCACGTAATCAGCCCCAGCATTTT.

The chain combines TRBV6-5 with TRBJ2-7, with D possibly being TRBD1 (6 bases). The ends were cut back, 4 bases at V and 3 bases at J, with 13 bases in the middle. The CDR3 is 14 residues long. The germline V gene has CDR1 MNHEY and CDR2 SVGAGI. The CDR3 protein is CASSSPGTRYEQYF. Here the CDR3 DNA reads TGTGCCAGCAGTTCGCCCGGGACACGCTACGAGCAGTACTTC.

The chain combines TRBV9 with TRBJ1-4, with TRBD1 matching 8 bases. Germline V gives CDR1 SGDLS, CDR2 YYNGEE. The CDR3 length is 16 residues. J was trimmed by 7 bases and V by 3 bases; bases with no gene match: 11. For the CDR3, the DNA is TGTGCCAGCAGCGACCCAGGACAGGGAGGAATTGAAAAACTGTTTTTT. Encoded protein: CASSDPGQGGIEKLFF.